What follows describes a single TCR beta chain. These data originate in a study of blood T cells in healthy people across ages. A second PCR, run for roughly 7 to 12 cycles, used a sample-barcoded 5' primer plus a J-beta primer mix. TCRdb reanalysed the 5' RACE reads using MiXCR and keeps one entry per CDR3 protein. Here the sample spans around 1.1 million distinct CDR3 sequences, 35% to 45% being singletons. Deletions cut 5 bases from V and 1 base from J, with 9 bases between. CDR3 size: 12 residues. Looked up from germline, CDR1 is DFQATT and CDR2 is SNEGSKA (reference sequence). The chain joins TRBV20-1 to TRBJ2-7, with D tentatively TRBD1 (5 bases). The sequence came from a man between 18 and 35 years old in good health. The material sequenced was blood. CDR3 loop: CSAPKGSYEQYF. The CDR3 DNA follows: TGCAGTGCTCCTAAGGGGTCCTACGAGCAGTACTTC.